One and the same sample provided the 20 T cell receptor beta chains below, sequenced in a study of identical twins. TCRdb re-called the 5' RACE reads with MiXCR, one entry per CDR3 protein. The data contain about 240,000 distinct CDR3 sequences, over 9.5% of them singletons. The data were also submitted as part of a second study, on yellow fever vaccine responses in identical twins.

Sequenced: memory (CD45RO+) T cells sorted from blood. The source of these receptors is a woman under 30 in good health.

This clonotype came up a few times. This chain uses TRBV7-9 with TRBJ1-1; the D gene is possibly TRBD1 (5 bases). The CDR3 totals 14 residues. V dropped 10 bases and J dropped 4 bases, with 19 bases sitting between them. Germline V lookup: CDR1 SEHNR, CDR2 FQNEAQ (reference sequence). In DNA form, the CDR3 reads TGTGCCACCGCACAGATGGGGGGGGTCACTGAAGCTTTCTTT. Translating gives CATAQMGGVTEAFF.

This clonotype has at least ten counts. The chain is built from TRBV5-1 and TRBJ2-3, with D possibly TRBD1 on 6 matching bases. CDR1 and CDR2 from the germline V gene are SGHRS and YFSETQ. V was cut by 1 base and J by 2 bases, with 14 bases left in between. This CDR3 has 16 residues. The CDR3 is CASSLTWGHPTDTQYF. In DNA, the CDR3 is TGCGCCAGCAGCTTGACTTGGGGACACCCCACAGATACGCAGTATTTT.

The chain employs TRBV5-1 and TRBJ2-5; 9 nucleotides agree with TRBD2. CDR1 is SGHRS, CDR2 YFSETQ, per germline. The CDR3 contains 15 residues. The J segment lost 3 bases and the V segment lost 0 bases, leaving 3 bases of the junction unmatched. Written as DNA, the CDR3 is TGCGCCAGCAGCTTGGGCGGGGGGGCCGAAGAGACCCAGTACTTC. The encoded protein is CASSLGGGAEETQYF.

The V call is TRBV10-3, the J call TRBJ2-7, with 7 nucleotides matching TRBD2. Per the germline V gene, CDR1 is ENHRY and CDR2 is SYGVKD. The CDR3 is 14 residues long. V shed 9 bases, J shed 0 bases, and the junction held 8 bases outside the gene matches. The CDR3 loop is CAIGLGGSSYEQYF. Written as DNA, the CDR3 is TGTGCCATAGGTCTAGGCGGGAGCTCCTACGAGCAGTACTTC.

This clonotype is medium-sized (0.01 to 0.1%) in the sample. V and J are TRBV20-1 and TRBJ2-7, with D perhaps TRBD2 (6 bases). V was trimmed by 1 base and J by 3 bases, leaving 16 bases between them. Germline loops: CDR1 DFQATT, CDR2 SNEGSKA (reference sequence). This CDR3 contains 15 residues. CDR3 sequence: CSARGLEWGDYEQYF. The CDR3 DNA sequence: TGCAGTGCTAGAGGCCTCGAGTGGGGGGACTACGAGCAGTACTTC.

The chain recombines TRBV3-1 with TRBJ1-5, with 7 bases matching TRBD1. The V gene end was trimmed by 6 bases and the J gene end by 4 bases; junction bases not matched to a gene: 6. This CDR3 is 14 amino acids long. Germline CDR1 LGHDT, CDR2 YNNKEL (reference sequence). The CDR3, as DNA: TGTGCCAGCAGTTCGACAGGGAATAATCAGCCCCAGCATTTT. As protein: CASSSTGNNQPQHF. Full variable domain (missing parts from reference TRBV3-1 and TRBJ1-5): DTAVSQTPKYLVTQMGNDKSIKCEQNLGHDTMYWYKQDSKKFLKIMFSYNNKELIINETVPNRFSPKSPDKAHLNLHINSLELGDSAVYFCASSSTGNNQPQHFGDGTRLSIL.

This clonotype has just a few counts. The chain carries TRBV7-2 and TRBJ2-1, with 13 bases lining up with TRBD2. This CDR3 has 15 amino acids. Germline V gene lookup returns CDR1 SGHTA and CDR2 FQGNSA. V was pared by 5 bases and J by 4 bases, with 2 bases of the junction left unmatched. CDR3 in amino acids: CASSGTSGTYNEQFF. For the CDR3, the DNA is TGTGCCAGCAGCGGGACTAGCGGGACTTACAATGAGCAGTTCTTC.

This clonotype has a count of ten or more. CDR3 loop: CASSLNRPDTGELFF. The CDR3 nucleotides are TGTGCCAGCAGCTTAAACAGACCGGACACCGGGGAGCTGTTTTTT. The genes are TRBV7-2 and TRBJ2-2; D gene uncertain. This CDR3 contains 15 residues. Per the germline V gene, CDR1 is SGHTA and CDR2 is FQGNSA. Trimming took 2 bases from V and 3 from J, leaving 10 bases between them.

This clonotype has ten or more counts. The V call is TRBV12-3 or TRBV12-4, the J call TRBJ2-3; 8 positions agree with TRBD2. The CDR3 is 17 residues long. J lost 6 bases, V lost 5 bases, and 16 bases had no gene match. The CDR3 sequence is CASSDPGGPTDRDTQYF. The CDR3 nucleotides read TGTGCCAGCAGTGACCCGGGGGGGCCTACAGATAGGGATACGCAGTATTTT.

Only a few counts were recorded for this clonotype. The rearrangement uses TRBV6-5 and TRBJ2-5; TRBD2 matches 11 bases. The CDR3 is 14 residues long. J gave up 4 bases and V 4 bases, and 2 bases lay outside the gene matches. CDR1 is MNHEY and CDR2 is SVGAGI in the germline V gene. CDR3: CASSSTSGTETQYF. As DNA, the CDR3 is TGTGCCAGCAGTTCGACTAGCGGGACAGAGACCCAGTACTTC.

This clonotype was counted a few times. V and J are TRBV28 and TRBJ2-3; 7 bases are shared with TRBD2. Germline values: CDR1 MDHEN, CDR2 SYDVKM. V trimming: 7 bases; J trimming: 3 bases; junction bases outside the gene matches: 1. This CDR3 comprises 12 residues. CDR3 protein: CASTSGTDTQYF. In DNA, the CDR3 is TGTGCCAGCACTAGCGGAACAGATACGCAGTATTTT.

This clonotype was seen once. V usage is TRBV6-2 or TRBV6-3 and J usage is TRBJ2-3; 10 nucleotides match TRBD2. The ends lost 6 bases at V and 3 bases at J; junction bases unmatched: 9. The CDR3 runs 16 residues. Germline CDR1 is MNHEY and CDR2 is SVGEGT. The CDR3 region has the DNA TGTGCCAGCAGCCGTGTCAGCGGGAGGGGAACAGATACGCAGTATTTT. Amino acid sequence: CASSRVSGRGTDTQYF.

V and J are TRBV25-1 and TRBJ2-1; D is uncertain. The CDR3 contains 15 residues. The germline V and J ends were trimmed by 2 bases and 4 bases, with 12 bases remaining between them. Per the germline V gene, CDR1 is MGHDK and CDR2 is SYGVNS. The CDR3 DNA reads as TGTGCCAGCAGTGAAGCTCGGGCAACATACAATGAGCAGTTCTTC. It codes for CASSEARATYNEQFF.

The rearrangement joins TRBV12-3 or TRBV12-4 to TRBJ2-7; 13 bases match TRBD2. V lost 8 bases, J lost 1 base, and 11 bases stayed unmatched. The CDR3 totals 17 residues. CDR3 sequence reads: CASSTGTSGKSSYEQYF. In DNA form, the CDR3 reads TGTGCCAGCTCGACCGGGACTAGCGGGAAAAGTTCCTACGAGCAGTACTTC.

The chain's CDR3 is CASNRQGTGELFF. In nucleotides, the CDR3 is TGTGCCAGCAACCGACAGGGGACCGGGGAGCTGTTTTTT. The chain carries TRBV6-1 and TRBJ2-2; TRBD1 agrees at 8 bases. The germline V gene encodes CDR1 MNHNS and CDR2 SASEGT. Unmatched junction bases numbered 3, after V lost 7 bases and J lost 5 bases. The CDR3 length is 13 residues.

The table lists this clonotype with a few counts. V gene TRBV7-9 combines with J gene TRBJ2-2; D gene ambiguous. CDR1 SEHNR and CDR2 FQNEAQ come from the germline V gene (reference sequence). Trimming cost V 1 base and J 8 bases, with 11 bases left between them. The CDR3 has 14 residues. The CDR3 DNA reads TGTGCCAGCAGCTTAGAGGGATTACAGGGGGAGCTGTTTTTT. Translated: CASSLEGLQGELFF.

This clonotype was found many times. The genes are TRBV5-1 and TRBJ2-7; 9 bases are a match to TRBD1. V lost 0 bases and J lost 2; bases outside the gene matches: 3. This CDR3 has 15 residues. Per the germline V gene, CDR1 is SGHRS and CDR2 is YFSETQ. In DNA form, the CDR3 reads TGCGCCAGCAGCTTGGAACAGGGGGCAACCTACGAGCAGTACTTC. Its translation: CASSLEQGATYEQYF.

CDR3 in DNA: TGTGCCAGCAGTTTAAAGGGTAGCGGGCTCTACAATGAGCAGTTCTTC. Its protein product is CASSLKGSGLYNEQFF. The V gene is TRBV27, the J gene TRBJ2-1, with TRBD2 matching over 7 bases. CDR3 size: 16 residues. Trimming at V came to 2 bases and at J to 3 bases, leaving 7 bases not matched to a gene. CDR1 is MNHEY and CDR2 is SMNVEV in the germline V gene (reference sequence).

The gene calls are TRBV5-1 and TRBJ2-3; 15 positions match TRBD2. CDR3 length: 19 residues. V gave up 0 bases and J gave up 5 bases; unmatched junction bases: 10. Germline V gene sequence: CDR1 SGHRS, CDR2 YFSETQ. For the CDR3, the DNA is TGCGCCAGCAGCTTGGTGGGGACTAGCGGGGGGCCTCGTAGAGATACGCAGTATTTT. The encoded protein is CASSLVGTSGGPRRDTQYF. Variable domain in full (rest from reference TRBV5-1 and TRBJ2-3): KAGVTQTPRYLIKTRGQQVTLSCSPISGHRSVSWYQQTPGQGLQFLFEYFSETQRNKGNFPGRFSGRQFSNSRSEMNVSTLELGDSALYLCASSLVGTSGGPRRDTQYFGPGTRLTVL.

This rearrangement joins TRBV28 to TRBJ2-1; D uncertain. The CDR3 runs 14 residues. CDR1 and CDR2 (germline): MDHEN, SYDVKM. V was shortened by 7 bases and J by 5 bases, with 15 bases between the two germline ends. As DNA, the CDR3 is TGTGCCAGCACCCCTCCCTGGCCTAACAATGAGCAGTTCTTC. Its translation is CASTPPWPNNEQFF.